This T cell receptor beta chain stems from a study of response to subunit inactivated influenza vaccine. Concerning this clonotype: Its antigen is not identified.

TCRdb re-derived calls from the RT-PCR reads in MiXCR, one entry per CDR3 protein. The repertoire has fewer than 700,000 distinct CDR3 sequences, 10% to 15% of them found once; the top ten carry approximately 14%. The ends lost 4 bases at V and 8 bases at J; junction bases unmatched: 8. The germline V gene has CDR1 MGHDK and CDR2 SYGVNS. CDR3 length: 15 residues. Notes on the study in general: After each seasonal influenza vaccination, few new T cells are recruited, the authors suggested.

Source: PBMCs from blood, taken 40 to 50 days after vaccination. The clonotype was recovered from a man aged 50-59 years who received an inactivated influenza vaccine. V and J are TRBV25-1 and TRBJ2-1; 10 nucleotides line up with TRBD2. CDR3 nucleotides: TGTGCCAGCAGTGTTCTAGCGGGGGAGACATATGAGCAGTTCTTC. Translation gives CASSVLAGETYEQFF.